This is a list of T cell receptor beta chains from one sample in a study of naive and memory T cell subsets. Each CDR3 protein gets one entry after TCRdb re-called the UMI-ligation and nested PCR reads with MiXCR. The sample includes around 130,000 distinct CDR3 sequences, roughly 32% seen only once; the top ten take more than 0.8%. The specimen sequenced was central memory CD4+ T cells from blood. These TCRs come from a human donor in good health. The CDR3 runs from the conserved cysteine through the conserved F or W.

J gene: TRBJ2-7; V gene: TRBV7-9; CDR3 protein: CASSFSSGLYEQYF
J gene: TRBJ2-7; V gene: TRBV28; CDR3 protein: CASMAGALTYEQYF
J gene: TRBJ1-4; V gene: TRBV28; CDR3 protein: CASSTGGEKLFF
J gene: TRBJ2-1; V gene: TRBV14; CDR3 protein: CASSPPQGGINEQFF
J gene: TRBJ2-7; V gene: TRBV6-5; CDR3 protein: CASSYSTPWTGGSYEQYF
J gene: TRBJ1-6; V gene: TRBV6-5; CDR3 protein: CASSYSIPVLASSPLHF
J gene: TRBJ2-3; V gene: TRBV6-5; CDR3 protein: CASRGLAGGSTDTQYF
J gene: TRBJ1-3; V gene: TRBV20-1; CDR3 protein: CSAATYRGGNTIYF
J gene: TRBJ2-1; V gene: TRBV7-2; CDR3 protein: CASSFPDLYNEQFF
J gene: TRBJ2-1; V gene: TRBV10-3; CDR3 protein: CAISDGASGRADEQFF
J gene: TRBJ1-1; V gene: TRBV7-2; CDR3 protein: CASSLGAPPTGNTEAFF
J gene: TRBJ2-6; V gene: TRBV20-1; CDR3 protein: CSARDTSGSSGANVLTF
J gene: TRBJ1-5; V gene: TRBV20-1; CDR3 protein: CSARGGRGNQPQHF
J gene: TRBJ1-1; V gene: TRBV7-2; CDR3 protein: CASSFRGYTEAFF
J gene: TRBJ2-2; V gene: TRBV13; CDR3 protein: CASSLGAGVSTGELFF
J gene: TRBJ2-7; V gene: TRBV10-3; CDR3 protein: CAISRDRDSYEQYF
J gene: TRBJ2-1; V gene: TRBV20-1; CDR3 protein: CSAGINAADEQFF
J gene: TRBJ2-3; V gene: TRBV15; CDR3 protein: CATSRGGGVQYF
J gene: TRBJ1-1; V gene: TRBV6-2/TRBV6-3; CDR3 protein: CASSWTGLAQAFF
J gene: TRBJ1-1; V gene: TRBV6-6; CDR3 protein: CASRRREMNTEAFF
J gene: TRBJ1-1; V gene: TRBV20-1; CDR3 protein: CSATFSGQNTEAFF
J gene: TRBJ2-1; V gene: TRBV14; CDR3 protein: CASSQDGGLAPGGRIVGEQFF
J gene: TRBJ2-1; V gene: TRBV4-3; CDR3 protein: CASSQDMAAGQPFNEQFF
J gene: TRBJ2-1; V gene: TRBV6-1; CDR3 protein: CASSSKSGGISYNEQFF
J gene: TRBJ1-1; V gene: TRBV5-1; CDR3 protein: CASSPGPGQNTEAFF
J gene: TRBJ1-5; V gene: TRBV9; CDR3 protein: CASSVGGGWPQHF
J gene: TRBJ1-5; V gene: TRBV30; CDR3 protein: CAWESGGQPQHF
J gene: TRBJ1-6; V gene: TRBV10-3; CDR3 protein: CAIRGENNSPLHF
J gene: TRBJ1-5; V gene: TRBV6-1; CDR3 protein: CASTLGQGNQPQHF
J gene: TRBJ1-3; V gene: TRBV25-1; CDR3 protein: CASSTGTERNTIYF
J gene: TRBJ2-1; V gene: TRBV20-1; CDR3 protein: CSARQPGLGGYNEQFF
J gene: TRBJ2-1; V gene: TRBV12-3/TRBV12-4; CDR3 protein: CASSLGRNNEQFF
J gene: TRBJ2-3; V gene: TRBV5-1; CDR3 protein: CASSQRTSGSLVTDTQYF
J gene: TRBJ1-2; V gene: TRBV28; CDR3 protein: CASNMGLNYGYTF
J gene: TRBJ2-7; V gene: TRBV30; CDR3 protein: CAWTTGTTIYEQYF
J gene: TRBJ2-5; V gene: TRBV9; CDR3 protein: CASSAGTSGGRETQYF
J gene: TRBJ2-1; V gene: TRBV20-1; CDR3 protein: CSASSLAGGPYNEQFF
J gene: TRBJ2-5; V gene: TRBV28; CDR3 protein: CASGTSLQETQYF
J gene: TRBJ2-7; V gene: TRBV6-5; CDR3 protein: CASSYVGTNYEQYF
J gene: TRBJ1-2; V gene: TRBV28; CDR3 protein: CASSLEAGRGYTF
J gene: TRBJ1-1; V gene: TRBV20-1; CDR3 protein: CSARPDRNEAFF
J gene: TRBJ2-3; V gene: TRBV12-3/TRBV12-4; CDR3 protein: CATTTAQGAGDTQYF
J gene: TRBJ1-4; V gene: TRBV20-1; CDR3 protein: CSAAETGKGEKLFF
J gene: TRBJ1-1; V gene: TRBV5-1; CDR3 protein: CASSRQGSTEAFF
J gene: TRBJ2-5; V gene: TRBV20-1; CDR3 protein: CSARQETQYF
J gene: TRBJ2-3; V gene: TRBV6-5; CDR3 protein: CASSPDRDREAVDTQYF
J gene: TRBJ2-7; V gene: TRBV14; CDR3 protein: CASSQGGFSYEQYF
J gene: TRBJ2-1; V gene: TRBV6-6; CDR3 protein: CASSYALGNRGNEQFF
J gene: TRBJ1-6; V gene: TRBV6-2/TRBV6-3; CDR3 protein: CASSRQRDSPLHF
J gene: TRBJ2-2; V gene: TRBV12-3/TRBV12-4; CDR3 protein: CASKGFGTANTGELFF
J gene: TRBJ2-7; V gene: TRBV28; CDR3 protein: CASHHFLGEITYEQYF
J gene: TRBJ2-1; V gene: TRBV20-1; CDR3 protein: CSARTSGRALSYNEQFF
J gene: TRBJ2-7; V gene: TRBV24-1; CDR3 protein: CATSDRWEQYF
J gene: TRBJ2-7; V gene: TRBV1; CDR3 protein: CTSIPSGSSYEQYF
J gene: TRBJ1-1; V gene: TRBV18; CDR3 protein: CASAEFSRNTVAFF
J gene: TRBJ2-7; V gene: TRBV2; CDR3 protein: CASDISDQQYF
J gene: TRBJ2-2; V gene: TRBV5-1; CDR3 protein: CASSLAGTGTGELFF
J gene: TRBJ2-6; V gene: TRBV7-9; CDR3 protein: CASSLASGANVLTF
J gene: TRBJ2-6; V gene: TRBV15; CDR3 protein: CATSRDRIPGANVLTF